These 13 T cell receptor beta chains originate from one sample sequenced in a study of T cell repertoires in cytomegalovirus infection. One entry per CDR3 protein, called by TCRdb with MiXCR from the reads. The data contain under 600,000 distinct CDR3 sequences, approximately 15% of them singletons. The specimen was CD8+ T cells from PBMCs. Receptors were obtained from a human donor in good health (CMV status not recorded). Some clones in this sample may be carry-over from other donors' samples.

This clonotype has a handful of counts. The chain couples TRBV27 to TRBJ2-7; D is unclear. CDR1 and CDR2 (germline): MNHEY, SMNVEV (reference sequence). This CDR3 region has 13 residues. The V end was cut by 5 bases, the J end by 0 bases, with 8 bases between. CDR3 amino acids: CASSLQISYEQYF. CDR3 nucleotide sequence: TGTGCCAGCAGTCTACAGATCTCCTACGAGCAGTACTTC.

CDR3 nucleotide sequence: TGTGCCAGCAGCCTGGGACAGGGACTCGGCCTGCGCGGCTACACCTTC. This translates into CASSLGQGLGLRGYTF. The chain couples TRBV7-2 to TRBJ1-2; 9 nucleotides match TRBD1. V lost 5 bases and J lost 8; bases outside the gene matches: 15. Germline lookup yields CDR1 SGHTA and CDR2 FQGNSA. CDR3 length: 16 amino acids.

For this clonotype: A read error is possible here, since a much larger clone lies one base away. This chain joins TRBV20-1 and TRBJ2-3, with TRBD2 matching over 14 bases. CDR1 is DFQATT, CDR2 SNEGSKA, per germline (reference sequence). CDR3 length: 20 amino acids. Here the CDR3 reads CRARDIGLAGGPISEDTQYF. CDR3 sequence (DNA): TGCAGAGCTAGAGATATAGGACTAGCGGGAGGACCCATTTCTGAAGATACGCAGTATTTT.

The chain has TRBV7-9 and TRBJ1-2, with TRBD1 matching over 9 bases. V lost 4 bases to trimming and J lost 0 bases; unmatched junction nucleotides: 3. There are 15 residues in the CDR3. CDR1 is SEHNR and CDR2 is FQNEAQ in the germline V gene (reference sequence). CDR3 DNA sequence: TGTGCCAGCAGCTGGGGACAGGGAGCTAACTATGGCTACACCTTC. Its protein is CASSWGQGANYGYTF.

This rearrangement joins TRBV29-1 to TRBJ2-6; no firm D call. The CDR3 sequence is 13 residues long. V was pared by 3 bases and J by 4 bases, with 7 bases between. Germline V lookup: CDR1 SQVTM, CDR2 ANQGSEA. CDR3 nucleotide sequence: TGCAGCGTTGACGGGCCCGGGGCCAACGTCCTGACTTTC. Its translation: CSVDGPGANVLTF.

This clonotype was detected many times. The chain employs TRBV28 and TRBJ2-3; 9 bases are a match to TRBD2. Germline V lookup: CDR1 MDHEN, CDR2 SYDVKM. The CDR3 extends over 15 amino acids. V shed 5 bases and J 0 bases; nucleotides not matched to a gene: 3. CDR3 amino acids: CASSRTSESTDTQYF. In DNA form, the CDR3 reads TGTGCCAGCAGTCGGACTAGCGAGAGCACAGATACGCAGTATTTT.

This clonotype has ten or more counts. The rearrangement uses TRBV15 and TRBJ1-5, with a weak D call TRBD1 (6 bases). V was trimmed by 5 bases and J by 2 bases, leaving 13 bases between them. The germline CDR1 and CDR2 sequences are LNHNV and YYDKDF (reference sequence). The CDR3 sequence is 15 residues long. CDR3 region: CATSGNRVGNQPQHF. The CDR3 DNA follows: TGTGCCACCAGCGGGAACAGGGTCGGCAATCAGCCCCAGCATTTT.

This clonotype was observed a handful of times. V is TRBV19 and J is TRBJ1-5; D remains unclear. The CDR3 is made up of 15 amino acids. V lost 1 base and J 3 bases, leaving 10 bases between the germline ends. Germline lookup yields CDR1 LNHDA and CDR2 SQIVND (reference sequence). CDR3 sequence (DNA): TGTGCCAGTAGTATAGTGGGCGCTTCCAATCAGCCCCAGCATTTT. It translates to CASSIVGASNQPQHF.

The chain has TRBV2 and TRBJ1-1; 8 bases fit TRBD1. Germline assignment: CDR1 SNHLY and CDR2 FYNNEI. The length of the CDR3 is 13 residues. The trim removed 8 bases at V and 2 bases at J, leaving 4 bases unmatched. Here the CDR3 reads CASLGQGNTEAFF. CDR3 sequence (DNA): TGTGCCAGCCTTGGACAGGGCAACACTGAAGCTTTCTTT.

This chain uses TRBV28 with TRBJ2-7; 10 bases line up with TRBD2. The CDR3 has 14 amino acids. Germline V lookup: CDR1 MDHEN, CDR2 SYDVKM. With 5 bases clipped from V and 7 bases from J, the junction kept 8 bases outside the gene matches. The DNA of the CDR3 is TGTGCCAGCAGTCCGCTAGCGGGAGCGGGGGAGCAGTACTTC. It yields the protein CASSPLAGAGEQYF.

Ten or more counts support this clonotype. The chain recombines TRBV7-8 with TRBJ2-3, with 8 bases identical to TRBD2. Germline lookup yields CDR1 SGHVS and CDR2 FQNEAQ. CDR3 length: 14 amino acids. V shed 11 bases, J shed 2 bases, and the junction held 9 bases outside the gene matches. The CDR3 DNA follows: TGTGCCGCGGGGACGGGAGGGTTCACAGATACGCAGTATTTT. Translating it yields CAAGTGGFTDTQYF.

This clonotype was observed a handful of times. This sequence joins TRBV7-9 and TRBJ2-1, with D maybe TRBD1 (6 bases). Germline V gene sequence: CDR1 SEHNR, CDR2 FQNEAQ (reference sequence). V dropped 0 bases and J dropped 5 bases, with 8 bases sitting between them. The CDR3 is made up of 14 amino acids. CDR3 DNA sequence: TGTGCCAGCAGCTTAGCAGCAGGGGACAATGAGCAGTTCTTC. It yields the protein CASSLAAGDNEQFF.

In this sample, this clonotype turned up many times. The rearrangement links TRBV7-2 to TRBJ2-1, with 8 bases fitting TRBD2. Trimming at V came to 6 bases and at J to 8 bases, leaving 12 bases not matched to a gene. The CDR3 is 15 residues long. Germline V gene data show CDR1 as SGHTA and CDR2 as FQGNSA. The CDR3, as DNA: TGTGCCAGCAGTCGTACCGCCGGGAGGGCCGATGAGCAGTTCTTC. Translation gives CASSRTAGRADEQFF.